This T cell receptor beta chain derives from a study of CD8+CD57+ T cells in acquired aplastic anemia. Genomic DNA acted as the template from which TCR beta VDJ combination and CDR3 sequence profiling were carried out. TCRdb itself ran the reads through MiXCR, one entry per CDR3 protein. The sample lists about 290,000 distinct CDR3 sequences, approximately 58% occurring once. Trimming at V came to 5 bases and at J to 1 base, leaving 6 bases not matched to a gene. The CDR3 is 15 amino acids. The germline V gene has CDR1 DFQATT and CDR2 SNEGSKA (reference sequence). This clonotype was seen a few times. The antigen remains unidentified. Patients who underwent sequencing had shown CD8+CD57+ cell expansion by flow cytometry. Overall study findings and caveats: Patients and controls shared 25 to 30 CD8+ CDR3 sequences, which appeared highly expressed in patients and within their immunodominant clones.

The sequence was obtained from a human donor with aplastic anemia. Source material: sorted CD4+, CD8+, or CD8+CD57+ T cells (not recorded which) from PBMCs. The gene calls are TRBV20-1 and TRBJ1-5; 9 positions match TRBD1. The CDR3 region is CSAGMGTGSNQPQHF. CDR3 bases: TGCAGTGCTGGGATGGGGACAGGGAGCAATCAGCCCCAGCATTTT.